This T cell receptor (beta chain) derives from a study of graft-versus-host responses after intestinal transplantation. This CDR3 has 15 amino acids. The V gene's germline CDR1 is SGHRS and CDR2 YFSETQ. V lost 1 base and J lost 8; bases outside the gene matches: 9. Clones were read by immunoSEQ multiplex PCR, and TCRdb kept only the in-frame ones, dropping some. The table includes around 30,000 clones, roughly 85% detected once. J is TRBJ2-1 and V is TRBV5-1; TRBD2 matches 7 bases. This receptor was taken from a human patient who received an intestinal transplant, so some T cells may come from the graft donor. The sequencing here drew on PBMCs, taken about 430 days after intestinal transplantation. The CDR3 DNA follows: TGCGCCAGCAGCTTGTCTAGCGGCCATTCCGATGAGCAGTTCTTC. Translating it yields CASSLSSGHSDEQFF.